These T cell receptor beta chains were read from a single sample in a study of control samples from healthy donors and cancer patients. Using immunoSEQ multiplex PCR, the repertoire was profiled, and TCRdb retains in-frame clones only, with some absent. The table includes fewer than 95,000 clones, around nine tenths detected once. Sequences were obtained from blood. Receptors originate from a man aged 25 to 45 in good health. Each CDR3 is given with its conserved first and last residue. The D gene is left open where the match is weak. Size is omitted from some rows. Given values are once, few, many or a class for expanded clones.

NA,NA,TRBJ2-4,TRBV5-6,CASSRSGTNIQYF,TGTGCCAGCTCACGATCCGGGACAAACATTCAGTACTTC
few,NA,TRBJ1-5,TRBV7-2,CASSLEGSPNQPQHF,TGTGCCAGCAGCTTAGAGGGGTCCCCCAATCAGCCCCAGCATTTT
NA,NA,TRBJ1-6,TRBV6-5,CASSYSNIGNSPLHF,TGTGCCAGCAGTTACTCTAACATAGGGAATTCACCCCTCCACTTT
NA,TRBD1,TRBJ1-4,TRBV27,CASSSQGAKVNEKLFF,TGTGCCAGCAGTTCGCAGGGGGCGAAGGTGAATGAAAAACTGTTTTTT
NA,NA,TRBJ1-5,TRBV6-5,CASSPGTGENQPQHF,TGTGCCAGCAGTCCGGGGACGGGGGAAAATCAGCCCCAGCATTTT
NA,NA,TRBJ1-5,TRBV5-6,CASSLRGYSNQPQHF,TGTGCCAGCAGCTTGAGGGGGTATAGCAATCAGCCCCAGCATTTT
NA,NA,TRBJ2-3,TRBV18,CASCGTSTDTQYF,TGTGCCAGCTGCGGAACTAGCACAGATACGCAGTATTTT
NA,NA,TRBJ2-2,TRBV4-1,CASSQGANTGELFF,TGCGCCAGCAGCCAGGGGGCGAACACCGGGGAGCTGTTTTTT
NA,NA,TRBJ2-2,TRBV19,CASSVRQPNTGELFF,TGTGCCAGTAGTGTACGACAGCCGAACACCGGGGAGCTGTTTTTT
few,NA,TRBJ1-2,TRBV6-5,CASSYKVNWYGYTF,TGTGCCAGCAGTTACAAGGTCAATTGGTATGGCTACACCTTC
NA,TRBD1,TRBJ2-2,TRBV5-1,CASSPPTGAGTGELFF,TGCGCCAGCAGCCCCCCGACAGGGGCCGGGACCGGGGAGCTGTTTTTT
NA,NA,TRBJ1-2,TRBV29-1,CSVPSGGDYGYTF,TGCAGCGTTCCCTCCGGGGGGGACTATGGCTACACCTTC
NA,NA,TRBJ1-5,TRBV10-1,CASSETRQPQHF,TGCGCCAGCAGTGAGACCAGACAGCCCCAGCATTTT
once,TRBD1,TRBJ1-6,TRBV7-2,CASSLDRGTNSPLHF,TGTGCCAGCAGCTTAGACAGGGGGACTAATTCACCCCTCCACTTT
few,TRBD1,TRBJ1-5,TRBV27,CASTIRDRGLRNQPQHF,TGTGCCAGCACCATCCGGGACAGGGGGCTTCGGAATCAGCCCCAGCATTTT
NA,NA,TRBJ1-4,TRBV15,CATSRDKRNNEKLFF,TGTGCCACCAGCAGAGATAAAAGGAATAATGAAAAACTGTTTTTT
few,TRBD2,TRBJ2-1,TRBV6-2/TRBV6-3,CASSPAGGNRNEQFF,TGTGCCAGCAGTCCAGCGGGGGGGAATCGGAATGAGCAGTTCTTC
NA,NA,TRBJ1-6,TRBV7-6,CASGGGYNSPLHF,TGTGCCAGTGGGGGGGGGTATAATTCACCCCTCCACTTT
NA,NA,TRBJ1-2,TRBV7-2,CASSLGLNGYTF,TGTGCCAGCAGCTTAGGCCTAAATGGCTACACCTTC
once,TRBD1,TRBJ2-2,TRBV27,CATGGDRGTGELFF,TGTGCCACCGGGGGGGACAGGGGGACCGGGGAGCTGTTTTTT
NA,NA,TRBJ2-7,TRBV19,CASSLYSYHYEQYF,TGTGCCAGTAGCCTCTACAGCTACCACTACGAGCAGTACTTC
few,NA,TRBJ2-6,TRBV5-1,CASSLVSGSGANVLTF,TGCGCCAGCAGCTTGGTTTCCGGGTCTGGGGCCAACGTCCTGACTTTC
NA,TRBD1,TRBJ1-2,TRBV7-3,CASSSGTGNYGYTF,TGTGCCAGCAGCTCCGGGACAGGGAACTATGGCTACACCTTC
NA,TRBD2,TRBJ2-2,TRBV28,CASTPGWSGGRNTGELFF,TGTGCCAGCACCCCAGGGTGGAGCGGGGGGCGAAACACCGGGGAGCTGTTTTTT
NA,NA,TRBJ1-1,TRBV13,CASSLGRPTTEAFF,TGTGCCAGCAGCTTAGGCCGCCCTACGACTGAAGCTTTCTTT
NA,NA,TRBJ1-2,TRBV2,CASSPNTANNYGYTF,TGTGCCAGCAGTCCAAATACAGCGAATAACTATGGCTACACCTTC
NA,NA,TRBJ1-1,TRBV7-8,CASSLEGGHTEAFF,TGTGCCAGCAGCTTAGAAGGTGGTCACACTGAAGCTTTCTTT
NA,NA,TRBJ2-4,TRBV6-6,CASSNSFRGTKNIQYF,TGTGCCAGCAGTAACTCCTTTCGGGGGACCAAAAACATTCAGTACTTC
NA,TRBD2,TRBJ2-5,TRBV19,CASASGGSVETQYF,TGTGCCAGTGCTAGCGGGGGATCTGTAGAGACCCAGTACTTC
NA,NA,TRBJ1-1,TRBV7-9,CASSLARTQTEAFF,TGTGCCAGCAGCTTAGCCCGGACACAAACTGAAGCTTTCTTT
NA,NA,TRBJ1-2,TRBV6-1,CASSVGEQGRTEYGYTF,TGTGCCAGCAGTGTGGGGGAACAGGGACGTACCGAGTATGGCTACACCTTC
NA,TRBD1,TRBJ1-2,TRBV6-1,CASSEVVTGNNGYTF,TGTGCCAGCAGTGAAGTGGTGACAGGGAATAATGGCTACACCTTC
NA,TRBD1,TRBJ2-5,TRBV6-6,CASSYSLQGGETQYF,TGTGCCAGCAGTTACTCACTACAGGGGGGAGAGACCCAGTACTTC
few,TRBD2,TRBJ2-1,TRBV7-3,CASRASGGLPVEQFF,TGTGCCAGCAGGGCAAGCGGGGGCCTCCCGGTGGAGCAGTTCTTC
NA,NA,TRBJ1-1,TRBV5-1,CASSLEKAEAFF,TGCGCCAGCAGCTTGGAGAAGGCTGAAGCTTTCTTT
NA,NA,TRBJ1-2,TRBV28,CASSSPAWGGYGYTF,TGTGCCAGCAGTTCTCCCGCTTGGGGCGGCTATGGCTACACCTTC
NA,NA,TRBJ2-3,TRBV4-1,CASSPEQENTDTQYF,TGCGCCAGCAGCCCGGAGCAGGAGAACACAGATACGCAGTATTTT
NA,TRBD1,TRBJ1-2,TRBV10-3,CAISESGTGGYGYTF,TGTGCCATCAGTGAGTCGGGGACAGGGGGTTATGGCTACACCTTC